Listed here are 26 T cell receptor beta chains from one sample, sequenced in a study of blood T cell repertoires in COVID-19. This table comes from immunoSEQ multiplex PCR, and its TCRdb copy is limited to in-frame clones, with some not included. The data hold around 250,000 clones, with more than 70% observed a single time. Sequencing was carried out using peripheral blood. All receptors derive from a woman between 18 and 29 years old with acute or convalescent COVID-19.

The sample holds a few counts of this clone. Within the sample, other DNA sequences also encode this same CDR3. The chain employs TRBV11-3 and TRBJ2-2; TRBD2 agrees at 7 bases. The CDR3 covers 18 residues. Germline V gene data show CDR1 as SGHNT and CDR2 as YENEEA. The V and J ends lost 0 bases and 0 bases, in that order; junction bases with no gene match: 7. The CDR3 is CASSLDQGGSTNTGELFF. In nucleotides, the CDR3 is TGTGCCAGCAGCTTAGATCAGGGCGGGAGTACGAACACCGGGGAGCTGTTTTTT.

The chain employs TRBV7-3 and TRBJ1-1; D ambiguous. The CDR3 loop spans 13 amino acids. The germline V gene has CDR1 SGHTA and CDR2 FQGTGA. The V end was cut by 4 bases, the J end by 2 bases, with 8 bases between. CDR3 region: CASSSGINTEAFF. DNA of the CDR3: TGTGCCAGCAGCTCGGGGATAAACACTGAAGCTTTCTTT.

The gene calls are TRBV27 and TRBJ2-1, with 14 bases aligning to TRBD2. After removal of 8 bases from V and 1 base from J, the junction contained 4 bases not matched to a gene. This CDR3 region has 16 residues. From germline, CDR1 is MNHEY and CDR2 SMNVEV (reference sequence). CDR3 amino acids: CASGRLAGGSYNEQFF. As DNA, the CDR3 is TGTGCCAGCGGACGACTAGCGGGAGGGTCCTACAATGAGCAGTTCTTC.

This clone has a single count. One end of the junction varies from germline; a read error may be responsible. The gene calls are TRBV7-9 and TRBJ2-7; 11 bases are shared with TRBD2. The CDR3 sequence is 17 residues long. Germline-derived CDR1 and CDR2 are SEHNR and FQNEAQ (reference sequence). CDR3 sequence: CASNRVGLAVLSHEQYF. In DNA, the CDR3 is TGTGCCAGCAACCGTGTGGGACTAGCGGTACTCTCCCACGAGCAGTACTTC.

This clone was detected ten times or more. This chain links TRBV12-3 or TRBV12-4 with TRBJ2-7; D may be TRBD1 (5 bases). The CDR3 loop spans 13 amino acids. The V and J ends lost 6 bases and 4 bases respectively, with 13 bases between them. CDR3 coding DNA: TGTGCCAGCAGGTACAGGTTCGGGTACGAGCAGTACTTC. As protein: CASRYRFGYEQYF.

V is TRBV6-2 or TRBV6-3 and J is TRBJ2-7; D is perhaps TRBD2 (6 bases). Germline CDR1 is MNHEY and CDR2 is SVGEGT. V was cut by 2 bases and J by 7 bases, with 21 bases left in between. The CDR3 covers 16 residues. Here the CDR3 DNA reads TGTGCCAGCAGTTACCACCCAGCGGGCGAACGACGTGAGCAGTACTTC. It specifies CASSYHPAGERREQYF.

The chain recombines TRBV7-2 with TRBJ1-1, with 10 bases fitting TRBD1. CDR1 is SGHTA and CDR2 is FQGNSA in the germline V gene. This CDR3 region has 15 residues. Trimming removed 0 bases from V and 7 bases from J; junction bases left unmatched: 5. The CDR3 sequence: CASSLAGTGDFEAFF. In DNA form, the CDR3 reads TGTGCCAGCAGCTTAGCCGGGACAGGGGACTTTGAAGCTTTCTTT.

This clone was seen just once. V and J are TRBV29-1 and TRBJ2-1, with D unclear. The length of the CDR3 is 13 residues. The ends were cut back, 5 bases at V and 6 bases at J, with 14 bases in the middle. The germline gives CDR1 SQVTM, CDR2 ANQGSEA. CDR3 sequence reads: CSVPVGLSNEQFF. The CDR3 DNA is TGCAGCGTTCCGGTTGGTCTATCCAATGAGCAGTTCTTC.

This chain uses TRBV9 with TRBJ2-3; tentative D call: TRBD1 (6 bases). This CDR3 region has 15 residues. Germline lookup yields CDR1 SGDLS and CDR2 YYNGEE. V lost 0 bases and J 1 base, leaving 9 bases between the germline ends. The CDR3 reads CASSVGAGGTDTQYF. CDR3 bases: TGTGCCAGCAGCGTAGGGGCAGGGGGCACAGATACGCAGTATTTT.

This chain uses TRBV5-1 with TRBJ1-2; 7 bases map to TRBD1. Germline CDR1 and CDR2: SGHRS and YFSETQ. V trimming: 5 bases; J trimming: 4 bases; junction bases outside the gene matches: 8. The CDR3 sequence is 14 residues long. The CDR3 reads CASSLGQSPYGYTF. As DNA, the CDR3 is TGCGCCAGCAGTCTGGGACAGTCTCCCTATGGCTACACCTTC.

V is TRBV29-1 and J is TRBJ1-4; 8 nucleotides match TRBD1. The CDR3 totals 13 residues. J was trimmed by 9 bases and V by 1 base; bases with no gene match: 4. Germline V gene lookup returns CDR1 SQVTM and CDR2 ANQGSEA. The CDR3 reads CSVEGTGPQKLFF. The CDR3 nucleotides read TGCAGCGTTGAAGGGACAGGGCCCCAAAAACTGTTTTTT. The full variable domain, in which reference TRBV29-1 and TRBJ1-4 provide the parts outside the CDR3, is SAVISQKPSRDICQRGTSLTIQCQVDSQVTMMFWYRQQPGQSLTLIATANQGSEATYESGFVIDKFPISRPNLTFSTLTVSNMSPEDSSIYLCSVEGTGPQKLFFGSGTQLSVL.

This clone has only a few counts. The chain couples TRBV30 to TRBJ2-3; 7 bases are shared with TRBD1. The CDR3 length is 15 residues. Germline V CDR1 and CDR2: GTSNPN, SVGIG (reference sequence). The V and J ends lost 1 base and 2 bases, in that order; junction bases with no gene match: 6. This chain's CDR3 is CAWSGTGGSTDTQYF. The CDR3, as DNA: TGTGCCTGGAGTGGGACAGGCGGGTCCACAGATACGCAGTATTTT.

The gene calls are TRBV3-1 (or the pseudogene TRBV3-2) and TRBJ1-4; D gene unclear. The length of the CDR3 is 16 residues. The germline CDR1 and CDR2 sequences are LGHDT and YNNKEL (reference sequence). V was trimmed by 0 bases and J by 0 bases, leaving 8 bases between them. This CDR3 reads CASSQDEAATNEKLFF. The CDR3 nucleotides read TGTGCCAGCAGCCAAGATGAGGCAGCAACTAATGAAAAACTGTTTTTT.

The V and J genes are TRBV14 and TRBJ2-7; TRBD1 agrees at 10 bases. Germline V gene data show CDR1 as SGHDN and CDR2 as FVKESK. The CDR3 covers 15 residues. The ends lost 3 bases at V and 3 bases at J; junction bases unmatched: 5. The CDR3 DNA reads as TGTGCCAGCAGCCACCCGGACAGGGGGTACTACGAGCAGTACTTC. Its translation is CASSHPDRGYYEQYF.

The gene calls are TRBV5-1 and TRBJ1-6, with 7 bases fitting TRBD1. CDR3 length: 14 residues. Germline V CDR1 and CDR2: SGHRS, YFSETQ. The V and J ends lost 0 bases and 9 bases, in that order; junction bases with no gene match: 3. The CDR3 is CASSLGQGASPLHF. The CDR3 DNA reads TGCGCCAGCAGCTTGGGACAGGGCGCTTCACCCCTCCACTTT. The complete variable domain, with remaining parts taken from reference TRBV5-1 and TRBJ1-6, reads KAGVTQTPRYLIKTRGQQVTLSCSPISGHRSVSWYQQTPGQGLQFLFEYFSETQRNKGNFPGRFSGRQFSNSRSEMNVSTLELGDSALYLCASSLGQGASPLHFGNGTRLTVT.

The chain carries TRBV12-5 and TRBJ2-7, with D perhaps matching TRBD2 (6 bases). The germline V gene encodes CDR1 LGHNT and CDR2 FRNRAP. Deletions cut 8 bases from V and 0 bases from J, with 17 bases between. This CDR3 has 15 amino acids. CDR3 sequence reads: CASSPRGVSSYEQYF. The CDR3 region has the DNA TGTGCTAGTTCGCCGCGCGGGGTGAGCTCCTACGAGCAGTACTTC.

V and J are TRBV28 and TRBJ2-1; 11 bases line up with TRBD2. Trimming at V came to 6 bases and at J to 6 bases, leaving 10 bases not matched to a gene. The CDR3 has 16 residues. Germline V gives CDR1 MDHEN, CDR2 SYDVKM. This CDR3 reads CASSPIAGGPRNEQFF. The CDR3 bases are TGTGCCAGCAGCCCGATAGCGGGAGGGCCCCGCAATGAGCAGTTCTTC.

CDR3 DNA: TGTGCCAGCAGCATGGACAGGGGGACTGAAGCTTTCTTT. It specifies CASSMDRGTEAFF. The chain has TRBV7-9 and TRBJ1-1, with 10 bases aligning to TRBD1. The trim removed 5 bases at V and 5 bases at J, leaving 2 bases unmatched. Germline V gene lookup returns CDR1 SEHNR and CDR2 FQNEAQ (reference sequence). The CDR3 is 13 amino acids.

The rearrangement joins TRBV12-3 or TRBV12-4 to TRBJ1-1; D unresolved. Trimming cost V 1 base and J 6 bases, with 6 bases left between them. This CDR3 is built from 12 residues. CDR3 sequence: CASSLDRAEAFF. CDR3 coding DNA: TGTGCCAGCAGTTTAGATCGGGCTGAAGCTTTCTTT.

This clone has more than one count but fewer than ten. The gene calls are TRBV30 and TRBJ2-7; 7 bases are a match to TRBD1. The V segment lost 0 bases and the J segment 3 bases; nucleotides outside the gene matches: 5. Per germline, CDR1 GTSNPN and CDR2 SVGIG (reference sequence). The CDR3 runs 14 residues. The CDR3, as DNA: TGTGCCTGGAGTGTATCGGGACAGAGCTACGAGCAGTACTTC. Amino acid sequence: CAWSVSGQSYEQYF. The variable domain in full, with the rest retrieved from reference TRBV30 and TRBJ2-7, is SQTIHQWPATLVQPVGSPLSLECTVEGTSNPNLYWYRQAAGRGLQLLFYSVGIGQISSEVPQNLSASRPQDRQFILSSKKLLLSDSGFYLCAWSVSGQSYEQYFGPGTRLTVT.

J is TRBJ2-5 and V is TRBV27; TRBD2 matches at 12 bases. This CDR3 spans 16 amino acids. The junction had 7 bases not matched to a gene; V was cut back by 5 bases and J by 3 bases. Germline-derived CDR1 and CDR2 are MNHEY and SMNVEV (reference sequence). Written as DNA, the CDR3 is TGTGCCAGCAGTCCCGGGACTAGCGGGCCCAAAGAGACCCAGTACTTC. Its translation: CASSPGTSGPKETQYF.

This clone has only one observation. The rearrangement joins TRBV12-3 or TRBV12-4 to TRBJ1-5; maybe TRBD1 (6 bases). CDR3 size: 12 residues. V was pared by 4 bases and J by 15 bases, with 16 bases between. The CDR3 nucleotides are TGTGCCAGCAGTTCGGGCCGGGACACACCGCATTTT. It yields the protein CASSSGRDTPHF.

This clone has only a few counts. This chain connects TRBV2 to TRBJ1-5, with 8 bases aligning to TRBD1. Germline-derived CDR1 and CDR2 are SNHLY and FYNNEI. Trimming cost V 7 bases and J 2 bases; bases outside gene matches: 4. The CDR3 totals 14 residues. CDR3 sequence reads: CASMGQEGNQPQHF. The CDR3 DNA follows: TGTGCCAGCATGGGACAGGAGGGCAATCAGCCCCAGCATTTT.

This clone has only one observation. J is TRBJ1-6 and V is TRBV5-1, with 9 bases that match TRBD1. Germline CDR1 is SGHRS and CDR2 is YFSETQ. The junction had 8 bases not matched to a gene; V was cut back by 1 base and J by 9 bases. The CDR3 is 16 amino acids. The CDR3 reads CASSLPTGGSISPLHF. CDR3 sequence (DNA): TGCGCCAGCAGCTTGCCCACAGGGGGCTCTATTTCACCCCTCCACTTT.

CDR3 region: CAWSDDRDPGANVLTF. The CDR3 coding sequence is TGTGCCTGGAGTGATGACAGGGACCCTGGGGCCAACGTCCTGACTTTC. The chain couples TRBV30 to TRBJ2-6, with 7 bases that match TRBD1. Trimming cost V 1 base and J 2 bases; bases outside gene matches: 5. From germline, CDR1 is GTSNPN and CDR2 SVGIG (reference sequence). CDR3 length equals 16 residues.

Only a few counts were recorded for this clone. The V call is TRBV19, the J call TRBJ1-1; 9 bases align to TRBD1. There are 12 residues in the CDR3. V trimming: 6 bases; J trimming: 6 bases; junction bases outside the gene matches: 2. Germline CDR1 is LNHDA and CDR2 is SQIVND (reference sequence). The CDR3 sequence is CASRTGGPEAFF. In DNA form, the CDR3 reads TGTGCCAGTAGAACAGGGGGCCCTGAAGCTTTCTTT. The whole variable domain, remainder taken from reference TRBV19 and TRBJ1-1, is DGGITQSPKYLFRKEGQNVTLSCEQNLNHDAMYWYRQDPGQGLRLIYYSQIVNDFQKGDIAEGYSVSREKKESFPLTVTSAQKNPTAFYLCASRTGGPEAFFGQGTRLTVV.